The 16 T cell receptor beta chains below were found in one sample sequenced in a study of neoadjuvant anti-PD-1 for oral cavity cancer. The time point here: after neoadjuvant nivolumab, at surgical resection. Profiling relied on immunoSEQ multiplex PCR, and the TCRdb table lists in-frame clones only, not all of them. Altogether approximately 45,000 clones are present, approximately 80% being singletons, with the ten largest covering 4% to 5.5%. The sequencing used PBMCs, collected after nivolumab (anti-PD-1) treatment. These receptors originate from a person aged 40 to 85 with oral cavity squamous cell carcinoma.

The rearrangement joins TRBV2 to TRBJ1-1; no definite D call. V was clipped by 6 bases and J by 1 base, with 15 bases between them. The germline gives CDR1 SNHLY, CDR2 FYNNEI. The CDR3 length is 15 residues. CDR3 sequence reads: CASRSQQGQNTEAFF. CDR3 sequence (DNA): TGTGCCAGCAGATCACAGCAAGGGCAGAACACTGAAGCTTTCTTT. The variable domain in full, with the rest retrieved from reference TRBV2 and TRBJ1-1, is EPEVTQTPSHQVTQMGQEVILRCVPISNHLYFYWYRQILGQKVEFLVSFYNNEISEKSEIFDDQFSVERPDGSNFTLKIRSTKLEDSAMYFCASRSQQGQNTEAFFGQGTRLTVV.

The chain couples TRBV19 to TRBJ2-2, with TRBD1 matching over 7 bases. J was trimmed by 6 bases and V by 2 bases; bases with no gene match: 12. This CDR3 has 17 amino acids. Germline CDR1 is LNHDA and CDR2 is SQIVND (reference sequence). The CDR3: CASSIHRQGRKSGELFF. CDR3 nucleotide sequence: TGTGCCAGTAGTATACATCGACAGGGACGAAAATCCGGGGAGCTGTTTTTT.

V usage is TRBV7-6 and J usage is TRBJ2-1, with no clear D. CDR1 is SGHVS and CDR2 is FNYEAQ in the germline V gene. This CDR3 has 13 residues. Trimming shortened V by 3 bases and J by 9 bases, and 12 bases separated the two germline ends. CDR3 coding DNA: TGTGCCAGCAGCTTTCAGAGGAATAGTGAGCAGTTCTTC. It specifies CASSFQRNSEQFF.

Only one count was recorded for this clone. The rearrangement uses TRBV5-1 and TRBJ2-2; 7 positions match TRBD1. V lost 0 bases and J lost 5; bases outside the gene matches: 1. The CDR3 is 14 residues long. The germline V gene has CDR1 SGHRS and CDR2 YFSETQ. Here the CDR3 DNA reads TGCGCCAGCAGCTTGGGACAGGGAACCGGGGAGCTGTTTTTT. Translating it yields CASSLGQGTGELFF. The full variable domain, in which reference TRBV5-1 and TRBJ2-2 provide the parts outside the CDR3, is KAGVTQTPRYLIKTRGQQVTLSCSPISGHRSVSWYQQTPGQGLQFLFEYFSETQRNKGNFPGRFSGRQFSNSRSEMNVSTLELGDSALYLCASSLGQGTGELFFGEGSRLTVL.

The chain combines TRBV6-1 with TRBJ1-1; D remains ambiguous. V was pared by 7 bases and J by 4 bases, with 13 bases between. This CDR3 spans 13 amino acids. Per the germline V gene, CDR1 is MNHNS and CDR2 is SASEGT. Here the CDR3 DNA reads TGTGCCAGCAAGGTAGTTGCCGGCACTGAAGCTTTCTTT. Translating gives CASKVVAGTEAFF.

The chain couples TRBV6-1 to TRBJ2-5, with a weak D call TRBD1 (6 bases). CDR1 is MNHNS, CDR2 SASEGT, per germline. Between the trimmed V and J ends, which lost 8 bases and 3 bases, there was a span of 13 bases. CDR3 length: 13 residues. The chain's CDR3 is CASAIGTKETQYF. CDR3 bases: TGTGCCAGCGCCATCGGGACAAAAGAGACCCAGTACTTC.

The J gene is TRBJ1-1, the V gene TRBV7-9; TRBD1 is a possible D gene (5 bases). Trimming shortened V by 0 bases and J by 1 base, and 9 bases separated the two germline ends. The CDR3 covers 15 residues. Germline V gene lookup returns CDR1 SEHNR and CDR2 FQNEAQ (reference sequence). The CDR3 is CASSLAGGENTEAFF. The DNA of the CDR3 is TGTGCCAGCAGCTTAGCGGGAGGGGAGAACACTGAAGCTTTCTTT.

This clone showed up just a few times. The chain uses TRBV6-5 and TRBJ1-1; 7 positions agree with TRBD1. The V segment lost 6 bases and the J segment 1 base; nucleotides outside the gene matches: 5. The germline V gene encodes CDR1 MNHEY and CDR2 SVGAGI. This CDR3 is built from 14 residues. In DNA form, the CDR3 reads TGTGCCAGCAGCCCCAGGGGGTCGAACACTGAAGCTTTCTTT. It is translated as CASSPRGSNTEAFF.

V usage is TRBV9 and J usage is TRBJ2-4; tentative D call: TRBD2 (6 bases). The germline V gene encodes CDR1 SGDLS and CDR2 YYNGEE. This CDR3 has 15 residues. With 2 bases removed from V and 8 bases from J, the gap between germline ends came to 17 bases. In DNA, the CDR3 is TGTGCCAGCAGCGTTCAAGGACTATCGGGGGACATTCAGTACTTC. It encodes CASSVQGLSGDIQYF.

V usage is TRBV7-6 and J usage is TRBJ2-1; 9 nucleotides align to TRBD2. V was pared by 8 bases and J by 3 bases, with 14 bases of the junction left unmatched. This CDR3 is 17 amino acids long. Germline lookup yields CDR1 SGHVS and CDR2 FNYEAQ. The CDR3, as DNA: TGTGCCAGCTCACCCCAGGCTCGACTAGCGGTCTACAATGAGCAGTTCTTC. It translates to CASSPQARLAVYNEQFF.

The V gene is TRBV5-6, the J gene TRBJ2-5; 11 bases agree with TRBD1. Germline V gives CDR1 SGHDT, CDR2 YYEEEE. V was clipped by 4 bases and J by 5 bases; unmatched bases: 10. The CDR3 runs 16 residues. CDR3 sequence: CASSILGTGGSETQYF. In DNA form, the CDR3 reads TGTGCCAGCAGCATCCTCGGGACAGGGGGTTCGGAGACCCAGTACTTC. Filled out from reference TRBV5-6 and TRBJ2-5, the complete variable domain reads DAGVTQSPTHLIKTRGQQVTLRCSPKSGHDTVSWYQQALGQGPQFIFQYYEEEERQRGNFPDRFSGHQFPNYSSELNVNALLLGDSALYLCASSILGTGGSETQYFGPGTRLLVL.

This chain joins TRBV5-1 and TRBJ2-3, with 11 bases that match TRBD1. J gave up 6 bases and V 4 bases, and 10 bases lay outside the gene matches. The germline V gene encodes CDR1 SGHRS and CDR2 YFSETQ. The CDR3 has 16 residues. In nucleotides, the CDR3 is TGCGCCAGCAGCCCGGGCCGGGACAGGGGGGAGGATACGCAGTATTTT. It translates to CASSPGRDRGEDTQYF. The full variable domain, its missing parts supplied by reference TRBV5-1 and TRBJ2-3, is KAGVTQTPRYLIKTRGQQVTLSCSPISGHRSVSWYQQTPGQGLQFLFEYFSETQRNKGNFPGRFSGRQFSNSRSEMNVSTLELGDSALYLCASSPGRDRGEDTQYFGPGTRLTVL.

CDR3 loop: CASSPLRVGSSYNEQFF. CDR3 coding DNA: TGTGCCAGTAGTCCCTTGAGAGTAGGTAGCTCCTACAATGAGCAGTTCTTC. The chain carries TRBV19 and TRBJ2-1; D not resolved. The CDR3 has 17 amino acids. Trimming pared 5 bases from V and 0 bases from J, leaving 17 bases between. Germline V gene lookup returns CDR1 LNHDA and CDR2 SQIVND (reference sequence).

This rearrangement joins TRBV5-5 to TRBJ1-1, with D possibly matching TRBD1 (6 bases). Per germline, CDR1 SGHKS and CDR2 YYEKEE (reference sequence). Trimming took off 2 bases at V and 2 bases at J, with 10 bases between the two ends. The CDR3 runs to 14 residues. CDR3 loop: CASSFWDTNTEAFF. CDR3 DNA sequence: TGTGCCAGCAGCTTCTGGGACACTAACACTGAAGCTTTCTTT.

There are a few counts of this clone. This chain uses TRBV6-5 with TRBJ1-6; D is possibly TRBD1 (5 bases). Germline values: CDR1 MNHEY, CDR2 SVGAGI. The CDR3 covers 16 residues. V was cut by 0 bases and J by 8 bases, with 14 bases left in between. The CDR3 spells CASSYSLGRADSPLHF. CDR3 DNA: TGTGCCAGCAGTTACTCGTTGGGCAGGGCGGATTCACCCCTCCACTTT.

DNA for the CDR3: TGCGCCAGCAGCTCCCAGGGGGGGTCCTACGAGCAGTACTTC. The encoded protein is CASSSQGGSYEQYF. V and J are TRBV5-1 and TRBJ2-7; D possibly matches TRBD1 or TRBD2 (7 bases each). Looked up from germline, CDR1 is SGHRS and CDR2 is YFSETQ. The CDR3 covers 14 residues. V lost 3 bases to trimming and J lost 1 base, with 11 bases between them.